The rows below give T cell receptor beta chains drawn from one sample of a study of blood T cell repertoires in COVID-19. The protocol was immunoSEQ multiplex PCR, while the TCRdb copy is restricted to in-frame clones and leaves out a portion. Of about 300,000 clones listed, 91% are singletons. Sequences were obtained from peripheral blood. These receptors were obtained from a woman in her twenties or thirties with COVID-19, enrolled during active disease. Each CDR3 is given without its conserved first and last residue. Size is omitted from some rows. Given values are once, few, many or a class for expanded clones.

j_gene: TRBJ1-2
v_gene: TRBV19
abundance: NA
CDR3aa: ASTLSHTSNYGYT

j_gene: TRBJ1-1
v_gene: TRBV12-3/TRBV12-4
abundance: NA
CDR3aa: ASSWGQGRAF

j_gene: TRBJ1-1
v_gene: TRBV11-3
abundance: NA
CDR3aa: ASSLAPGTEAF

j_gene: TRBJ2-3
v_gene: TRBV18
abundance: NA
CDR3aa: ASSPLNTDTQY

j_gene: TRBJ2-7
v_gene: TRBV7-9
abundance: NA
CDR3aa: ASSPLAGDHEQY

j_gene: TRBJ2-1
v_gene: TRBV18
abundance: few
CDR3aa: ASSTTSGRYNEQF

j_gene: TRBJ2-7
v_gene: TRBV4-2
abundance: NA
CDR3aa: ASPSGRMGYYEQY

j_gene: TRBJ1-2
v_gene: TRBV2
abundance: NA
CDR3aa: ASSDSTGGLTLYGYT

j_gene: TRBJ1-1
v_gene: TRBV19
abundance: NA
CDR3aa: ASTTTGDMNTEAF

j_gene: TRBJ2-7
v_gene: TRBV4-1
abundance: NA
CDR3aa: ASSQEFAGGIEQY